This T cell receptor beta chain was identified during a study of blood T cell repertoires in COVID-19. The protocol was immunoSEQ multiplex PCR, while the TCRdb copy is restricted to in-frame clones and leaves out a portion. Of 50,000 or so clones detected, around 86% appear once; the ten largest clones hold around 28%. Germline loops: CDR1 LGHDT, CDR2 YNNKEL (reference sequence). With V trimmed by 2 bases and J by 8 bases, 6 bases remained unmatched. The CDR3 sequence is 15 residues long. This sequence was found in a human donor in a cohort sampled during active COVID-19. Sequencing was carried out using peripheral blood. The rearrangement uses TRBV3-1 (or the pseudogene TRBV3-2) and TRBJ1-4; TRBD1 matches 9 bases. This chain's CDR3 is CASSQWDRVGEKLFF. CDR3 nucleotides: TGTGCCAGCAGCCAATGGGACAGGGTAGGGGAAAAACTGTTTTTT.